This T cell receptor (beta chain) stems from a study of blood T cell repertoires in COVID-19. At the level of the study: COVID-19 samples from acute and convalescent phases originated in the United States, Italy and Spain.

CDR3 length: 14 amino acids. Germline CDR1 reads SGHVS; CDR2 reads FNYEAQ. Losses at the gene ends were 0 bases for V and 11 bases for J; bases not matched to a gene: 5. Allocation to cohorts depended on clinical history reported by the participants. TCRdb keeps only in-frame clones here, not all; method: immunoSEQ multiplex PCR. The data contain a few hundred thousand clones, under 90% of them singletons. This TCR was recovered from a man aged 25-45 years with acute COVID-19. The V and J genes are TRBV7-6 and TRBJ1-4, with TRBD1 matching 8 bases. Sequences were obtained from PBMCs or T cells enriched from blood (not recorded which). The CDR3 reads CASSLAGQGQKLFF. For the CDR3, the DNA is TGTGCCAGCAGCTTAGCCGGACAGGGACAGAAACTGTTTTTT.